The rows below give T cell receptor beta chains drawn from one sample of a study of blood T cell repertoires in COVID-19. Measured with immunoSEQ multiplex PCR; TCRdb has only the in-frame clones, and not every one. The repertoire holds 120,000 or so clones, with 88% as singletons. Material for sequencing was peripheral blood. These receptors all come from a human donor in a cohort sampled during active COVID-19. Each CDR3 is given with its conserved first and last residue. D genes are given only for firm matches. Size tells how often a clone was seen (once, few, many) or the class of an expanded clone, and some rows leave it out.

>-|TRBJ1-3|TRBD1|TRBV19
CASSIGDSSGNTIYF
TGTGCCAGTAGTATTGGGGACAGCTCTGGAAACACCATATATTTT
>-|TRBJ1-4|TRBD1|TRBV30
CALDRGREKLFF
TGTGCCTTAGACAGGGGTAGGGAAAAACTGTTTTTT
>-|TRBJ2-1|TRBD2|TRBV4-1
CASSQDYLAADEQFF
TGCGCCAGCAGCCAAGATTATCTAGCGGCGGATGAGCAGTTCTTC
>once|TRBJ2-5|-|TRBV7-2
CASSLPYQETQYF
TGTGCCAGCAGCTTACCGTACCAAGAGACCCAGTACTTC
>once|TRBJ2-3|TRBD1|TRBV5-6
CASSLARTGGTDTQYF
TGTGCCAGCAGCCTCGCCAGGACAGGAGGCACAGATACGCAGTATTTT
>-|TRBJ2-2|-|TRBV7-6
CASSDPGTTNTGELFF
TGTGCCAGCAGCGACCCCGGGACAACGAACACCGGGGAGCTGTTTTTT
>-|TRBJ2-1|TRBD2|TRBV15
CATSKRGAPRAWEQFF
TGTGCCACCAGTAAGCGGGGGGCCCCTAGGGCTTGGGAGCAGTTCTTC
>-|TRBJ2-2|TRBD1|TRBV28
CASTWTGYPGELFF
TGTGCCAGCACCTGGACAGGGTACCCCGGGGAGCTGTTTTTT
>-|TRBJ2-4|TRBD1|TRBV5-4
CASSTGVRGNIQYF
TGTGCCAGCAGCACAGGGGTCCGGGGAAACATTCAGTACTTC
>-|TRBJ2-1|TRBD2|TRBV3-1/TRBV3-2
CASSQDGTNYNEQFF
TGTGCCAGCAGCCAAGACGGGACTAACTACAATGAGCAGTTCTTC
>-|TRBJ2-1|TRBD2|TRBV25-1
CASSESASGSYNEQFF
TGTGCCAGCAGTGAATCGGCTAGCGGGAGCTACAATGAGCAGTTCTTC
>-|TRBJ2-1|TRBD1|TRBV4-1
CASSRFEGQIRNEQFF
TGCGCCAGCAGCCGCTTTGAGGGACAGATAAGAAATGAGCAGTTCTTC
>-|TRBJ1-5|TRBD1|TRBV6-1
CASSELPGQGFISNQPQHF
TGTGCCAGCAGTGAATTACCGGGACAGGGCTTCATTAGCAATCAGCCCCAGCATTTT
>-|TRBJ1-2|-|TRBV29-1
CSVWIRQVSGHGYTF
TGCAGCGTTTGGATCCGCCAGGTCAGTGGGCATGGCTACACCTTC
>once|TRBJ1-2|-|TRBV2
CASSEAGPGYGYTF
TGTGCCAGCAGTGAGGCCGGTCCGGGCTATGGCTACACCTTC
>-|TRBJ1-4|-|TRBV6-5
CASSYSWTGGEKLFF
TGTGCCAGCAGTTACTCGTGGACCGGGGGGGAAAAACTGTTTTTT
>-|TRBJ2-7|TRBD2|TRBV6-1
CASSDFGTSGTSYEQYF
TGTGCCAGCAGTGATTTCGGGACTAGCGGGACCTCCTACGAGCAGTACTTC
>-|TRBJ2-1|TRBD2|TRBV19
CASSLLAGGPSYNEQFF
TGTGCCAGTAGCTTACTAGCGGGGGGGCCTTCCTACAATGAGCAGTTCTTC
>-|TRBJ1-4|TRBD1|TRBV27
CASSPGGRFEKLFF
TGTGCCAGCAGTCCAGGGGGAAGGTTTGAAAAACTGTTTTTT
>-|TRBJ2-1|TRBD2|TRBV27
CASSLTSGQYNEQFF
TGTGCCAGCAGTCTAACTAGCGGACAATACAATGAGCAGTTCTTC
>-|TRBJ1-3|-|TRBV28
CASSLVLGDHGNTIYF
TGTGCCAGCAGTTTAGTTTTAGGGGATCATGGAAACACCATATATTTT
>-|TRBJ2-7|-|TRBV5-4
CASSLHSRGPYEQYF
TGTGCCAGCAGCCTCCATTCTCGGGGTCCCTACGAGCAGTACTTC
>-|TRBJ1-1|TRBD1|TRBV19
CASSPGTAEWYTEAFF
TGTGCCAGTAGTCCCGGGACAGCCGAATGGTACACTGAAGCTTTCTTT
>-|TRBJ2-7|-|TRBV7-2
CASSLGGGFYEQYF
TGTGCCAGCAGCTTAGGAGGGGGATTCTACGAGCAGTACTTC
>-|TRBJ2-4|-|TRBV11-2
CASSLYQGTKNIQYF
TGTGCCAGCAGTTTATATCAGGGGACCAAAAACATTCAGTACTTC
>-|TRBJ2-2|TRBD2|TRBV5-4
CASSLSGGVTGELFF
TGTGCCAGCAGCTTGTCGGGAGGTGTGACCGGGGAGCTGTTTTTT
>-|TRBJ2-3|-|TRBV7-9
CASSFQRTSTDTQYF
TGTGCCAGCAGCTTCCAGCGGACTAGCACAGATACGCAGTATTTT
>once|TRBJ2-1|TRBD2|TRBV20-1
CSASGPTSGNNEQFF
TGCAGTGCTAGTGGGCCGACTAGCGGTAACAATGAGCAGTTCTTC
>-|TRBJ2-2|TRBD1|TRBV2
CASSLYGTGTGELFF
TGTGCCAGCAGTCTCTATGGGACAGGGACCGGGGAGCTGTTTTTT
>-|TRBJ2-1|TRBD1|TRBV5-1
CASSKGQGRGEQFF
TGCGCCAGCAGCAAAGGACAGGGGAGAGGTGAGCAGTTCTTC
>once|TRBJ2-7|TRBD1|TRBV20-1
CSATGGGEQYF
TGCAGTGCTACAGGGGGCGGTGAGCAGTACTTC
>-|TRBJ2-5|-|TRBV5-1
CASQGGESLRETQYF
TGCGCCAGCCAGGGGGGCGAATCCCTTCGAGAGACCCAGTACTTC
>-|TRBJ1-2|-|TRBV2
CASSGGRNSYGYTF
TGTGCCAGCAGTGGGGGCAGAAACTCCTATGGCTACACCTTC
>once|TRBJ2-7|-|TRBV6-6
CATREVEGPFSYEQYF
TGTGCCACCAGGGAGGTAGAGGGCCCCTTTTCTTACGAGCAGTACTTC
>-|TRBJ2-1|TRBD2|TRBV15
CATSSWTSLNEQFF
TGTGCCACCAGCAGCTGGACTAGTCTAAATGAGCAGTTCTTC
>once|TRBJ2-7|-|TRBV5-1
CASSRASNVPYEQYF
TGCGCCAGCAGCCGCGCCTCAAACGTTCCCTACGAGCAGTACTTC
>few|TRBJ2-7|-|TRBV28
CASSFLGGTYEQYF
TGTGCCAGCAGTTTTTTAGGGGGTACCTACGAGCAGTACTTC
>-|TRBJ2-5|TRBD2|TRBV5-1
CASSNGLAGGETQYF
TGCGCCAGCAGCAACGGACTAGCGGGGGGTGAGACCCAGTACTTC
>-|TRBJ2-2|TRBD2|TRBV27
CASSSSGGAFTGELFF
TGTGCCAGCAGTTCAAGCGGGGGGGCGTTTACCGGGGAGCTGTTTTTT
>-|TRBJ2-7|-|TRBV10-3
CASVAGNEQYF
-
>-|TRBJ2-7|-|TRBV18
CASSPPGSYEQYF
TGTGCCAGCTCACCCCCCGGTTCCTACGAGCAGTACTTC
>few|TRBJ1-2|-|TRBV28
CASSQRGYGYTF
TGTGCCAGCAGTCAACGGGGCTATGGCTACACCTTC
>-|TRBJ2-1|TRBD2|TRBV18
CASSREGLAAGNEQFF
TGTGCCAGCTCACGCGAGGGACTAGCGGCCGGGAATGAGCAGTTCTTC
>-|TRBJ2-5|-|TRBV20-1
CSATQGSTQYF
TGCAGTGCCACCCAGGGAAGTACCCAGTACTTC
>-|TRBJ2-1|-|TRBV2
CASSEKRAGEGEQFF
TGTGCCAGCAGTGAAAAAAGGGCAGGGGAGGGTGAGCAGTTCTTC
>-|TRBJ1-3|-|TRBV28
CASSGTPLSGNTIYF
TGTGCCAGCAGTGGGACACCACTCTCTGGAAACACCATATATTTT